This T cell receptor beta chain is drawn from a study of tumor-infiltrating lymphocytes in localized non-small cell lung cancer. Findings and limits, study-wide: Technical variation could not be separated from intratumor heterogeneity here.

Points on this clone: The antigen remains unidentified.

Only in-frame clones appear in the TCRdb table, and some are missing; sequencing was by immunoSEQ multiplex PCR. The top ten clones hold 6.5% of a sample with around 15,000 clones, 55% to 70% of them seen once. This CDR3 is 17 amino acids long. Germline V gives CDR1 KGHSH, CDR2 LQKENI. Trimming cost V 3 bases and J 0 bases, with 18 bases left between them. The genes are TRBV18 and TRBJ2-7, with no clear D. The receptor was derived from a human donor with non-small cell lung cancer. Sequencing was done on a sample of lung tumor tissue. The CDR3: CASSPTLTVTSSYEQYF. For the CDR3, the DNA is TGTGCCAGCTCACCCACACTAACAGTTACGAGCTCCTACGAGCAGTACTTC.